The present entry profiles one T cell receptor (beta chain) with its context. Its antigen specificity is not known. Per-base quality was not reported, and no clone a single base away is much larger than it. The data belong to a study of vaccination and CD4 T cells after COVID-19 (dated by TCRdb to the early 2020s). As for the study more broadly: SARS-CoV-2 positivity had been established in the convalescent patients by nasal swab PCR, and mild disease was recorded in several of these patients and severe disease in one. Two doses of either the Pfizer-BioNTech BNT162b2 vaccine (n=8) or the Moderna mRNA-1273 vaccine (n=2) were administered to participants. Post-vaccine blood samples were taken a median of 72 days after the second vaccine dose, with a range of 14 to 241 days. Culture stimuli were overlapping spike peptide pools from SARS-CoV-2 and from the common cold coronaviruses HCoV-NL63, HCoV-OC43 and HCoV-229E. In ten to eleven COVID-19 convalescent patients and a handful of infection-naive healthy vaccine recipients, the spike-specific CD4+ TCR repertoire before mRNA vaccination was compared with the repertoire after mRNA vaccination. In the convalescent cohort there were six males and four females, among whom were two Hispanic individuals, seven Caucasians, two Asians and one multiracial person. Control cultures received a CEFX viral epitope pool as the positive control, an HIV-1 Nef peptide pool as the negative control, or no peptide. Post-COVID blood samples were collected from convalescent patients a median of around 100 days after diagnosis, with a range of roughly 30 to 170 days. Study-level results and caveats: Although the median number of SARS-CoV-2-reactive clonotypes went up from fewer than 25 after infection to 35 to 40 after vaccination, the increase was not significant. Among convalescent patients, a median about 87% of the SARS-CoV-2-reactive clones seen after vaccination appeared only after vaccination, which suggests priming specific to the vaccine. In convalescent patients, nearly all vaccine-specific clones (304 of 307) were found to be mono-reactive for SARS-CoV-2 spike rather than cross-reactive with common cold coronaviruses. The study included relatively few convalescent patients and did not analyze early timepoints after natural infection.

The library was obtained by PCR. DNA from cultured CD4+ T cells underwent TCR sequencing with the Oncomine TCR Beta short-read assay at the Johns Hopkins FTIC core. The QIAamp micro DNA kit was used to extract genomic DNA from the cultured CD4+ T cells. Oncomine TCR Beta libraries from cultured CD4+ T cells were pooled using unique dual indexes and sequenced on an Illumina iSeq 100. Per the original workflow: Non-productive sequences were removed, and CDR3s that did not start with C, did not end with F or W, or were shorter than 7 amino acids were discarded. Antigen-specific clonotypes were identified with the MANAFEST web application by comparing peptide-stimulated wells with reference and other culture wells. For a clone to be called positive, the clone needed an FDR below 0.05, an odds ratio above 5, and a productive frequency above 0.1% in at least two of three replicate wells. Clonotypes that were significantly expanded in both SARS-CoV-2 spike wells and at least one common cold coronavirus spike condition were defined as cross-reactive. CDR3 homology was assessed with Levenshtein distances (stringdist) and unrooted phylogenetic trees (ape) in R version 3.6.1. The raw public reads went through TCRdb reprocessing: fastp at Q25, MiXCR clone calling, in-frame beta chains kept. One record per CDR3 amino acid sequence lists the most common genes and DNA. The V and J calls reflect TCRdb's pipeline rather than the authors' work. A total of about 22,000 distinct CDR3 sequences appear in this sample, 32% of them only once. Jointly, the top ten make up around 11% of the sample.

The treatment or condition label of this sample denotes: roughly 11-day PBMC culture with coronavirus spike peptide pools or control peptides (ViraFEST assay). The study used the ViraFEST assay, which expanded antigen-specific T cells with peptide pools and then identified expanded clonotypes by TCR sequencing. The convalescent patients' positive SARS-CoV-2 PCR tests were from March to December 2020, which was before the Alpha, Beta and Delta variants emerged in the United States. Each well held two million PBMCs cultured with approximately 9.1 ug/ml peptide pools in IMDM containing approximately 5% human AB serum and 10 IU/ml IL-2. Half of the culture medium was replaced with fresh IL-2-containing medium on days 3 and 7. After 10 days of culture, CD4+ T cells were isolated by negative selection using the EasySep CD4+ T cell isolation kit. Ficoll-Paque Plus gradient centrifugation was used to isolate PBMCs from whole blood, and the isolated PBMCs were then either used fresh or cryopreserved at -140C. Triplicate wells were generally used for each culture condition.

In the germline V gene, CDR1 corresponds to SGHVS and CDR2 to FQNEAQ. The CDR3 has 16 amino acids, counting the end cysteine and phenylalanine. Of the read, only the CDR3 DNA is kept; its 48 bases are in frame from base 1. V and J are truncated by 1 base and 1 base respectively, leaving an intervening sequence of 11 bases. This chain is built from TRBV7-8 and TRBJ1-3; a tentative D call is TRBD1 (6 bases match). The receptor comes from a human donor with COVID-19. Sequenced material: cultured CD4+ T cells from blood. The CDR3 protein: CASSLGGGHSGNTIYF. In nucleotide form, the sequence is TGTGCCAGCAGCTTAGGCGGGGGGCATTCTGGAAACACCATATATTTT.